This TCR beta chain was retrieved from a study of T cell changes during pregnancy in multiple sclerosis (dated by TCRdb to the late 2010s). Some background on the complete study: Changes in the T cell repertoire over the course of pregnancy were examined in this study in women with multiple sclerosis.

As for this clone: This clone's antigen is unknown. There are no base qualities to consult, and no much larger clone falls within one base.

Libraries came from the immunoSEQ multiplex PCR assay. TCRdb took this table from immuneACCESS and kept in-frame rearrangements with V and J called. Such tables lack part of the clones; where checked against another copy, unresolved V genes explain under half of the gap, and the rest is unexplained. The sample yields roughly 86,000 clones; almost 95% were counted once. Roughly 2.7% of the sample rests with the top ten. The source was peripheral blood, collected in the first trimester of pregnancy. This sequence was found in a female donor with multiple sclerosis, enrolled in a pregnancy study.

The DNA sequence is TGTGCCAGCAGCTTAACTAGCAGCTACGAGCAGTACTTC. It is translated as CASSLTSSYEQYF. The rearranged chain carries TRBV7-2 and TRBJ2-7; 6 matching bases give a weak D call of TRBD2. V and J lose 2 bases and 3 bases, and a span of 8 bases separates them. From cysteine to phenylalanine, the CDR3 is 13 amino acids long. This entry keeps only the CDR3 DNA: 39 bases, framed from base 1. The germline V gene provides CDR1 SGHTA and CDR2 FQGNSA.